This TCR beta chain derives from a study of cytomegalovirus exposure and HLA in healthy donors. Worth noting for this clone: Its cognate antigen is unknown.

PCR involved 60 Vbeta and 13 Jbeta primers. This table comes from immunoSEQ multiplex PCR, and its TCRdb copy is limited to in-frame clones, with some not included. The sample records approximately 100,000 clones, about 80% being singletons. Overall study results and limits: When a later analysis compared HLA-associated TCR beta chains with equally common others, the HLA-associated chains turned out to be more clonally expanded and to have lower generation probabilities. Being indistinguishable, some V segments were excluded, TRBV6-2 and TRBV6-3 among them. Most TCR beta V segments were productive about 90% or about 30% of the time in an earlier analysis.

Each donor's status was that of a healthy bone marrow donor. The CDR3 sequence is 13 residues long. CDR1 and CDR2 (germline): SGHTA, FQGNSA. The V and J ends lost 3 bases and 4 bases respectively, with 7 bases between them. This chain connects TRBV7-2 to TRBJ2-1; D is unresolved. Material for sequencing was PBMCs. The receptor's source is a middle-aged man in good health and CMV-seronegative. In DNA, the CDR3 is TGTGCCAGCAGCTTTACAGCTTACAATGAGCAGTTCTTC. This gives the protein CASSFTAYNEQFF.